This passage covers 3 T cell receptor beta chains from one sample sequenced in a study of human T cells and chemical hapten exposure. One entry per CDR3 protein results from TCRdb running MiXCR on the RACE reads. The data hold some 80,000 distinct CDR3 sequences, with approximately 11% observed a single time. This sample's time point: patch test 1, 2 weeks after DPC sensitization. Treatment noted: therapeutic diphenylcyclopropenone sensitization with weekly scalp DPC. Sequenced here: whole blood, sampled in connection with sensitization to the hapten diphenylcyclopropenone (DPC). The receptors stem from a woman aged 45 to 65 with alopecia areata. Some clones in this sample may be carry-over from other donors' samples.

This clonotype was counted only a few times. CDR3 in DNA: TGCAGCCCCAGGGGGTTCCGAGGGACCTACGAGCAGTACTTC. It translates to CSPRGFRGTYEQYF. V gene TRBV20-1 combines with J gene TRBJ2-7; 7 nucleotides line up with TRBD1. There are 14 residues in the CDR3. In germline, CDR1 is DFQATT, CDR2 SNEGSKA (reference sequence).

This clonotype was seen a few times. The chain joins TRBV5-1 to TRBJ2-7; TRBD2 matches at 9 bases. With 1 base clipped from V and 6 bases from J, the junction kept 8 bases outside the gene matches. The CDR3 totals 15 residues. Germline-derived CDR1 and CDR2 are SGHRS and YFSETQ. The CDR3 protein is CASSLLPGLASEQYF. The CDR3 DNA sequence: TGCGCCAGCAGCTTGCTTCCGGGACTAGCTAGCGAGCAGTACTTC.

The CDR3 nucleotides read TGCAGTGCTAGCGCGGCCAAAAACATTCAGTACTTC. Translation gives CSASAAKNIQYF. The chain couples TRBV20-1 to TRBJ2-4; D not certain. Trimming took off 3 bases at V and 1 base at J, with 4 bases between the two ends. Germline CDR1 reads DFQATT; CDR2 reads SNEGSKA (reference sequence). The CDR3 runs to 12 residues.